This T cell receptor (beta chain) was captured by sequencing in a study of glioma-infiltrating T cells after dendritic cell vaccination. Findings of the study overall: Estimated pretreatment TIL content predicted outcome after dendritic cell vaccination.

The table came from immunoSEQ multiplex PCR; TCRdb's copy has only in-frame clones and leaves some out. The sample includes about 76,000 clones, roughly 84% of them seen just once. V shed 1 base, J shed 5 bases, and the junction held 5 bases outside the gene matches. CDR1 is SGHRS, CDR2 YFSETQ, per germline. The CDR3 is 15 amino acids. To note about this clone: Its antigen remains unidentified.

As for time point: after dendritic cell vaccination, including at tumor progression/relapse. Fresh-frozen tumor tissue and more than two years of survival data were available for all. Blood PBMC samples: pre-vaccination, two weeks post third vaccination, and at tumor progression. The genes are TRBV5-1 and TRBJ2-2, with TRBD2 identical over 7 bases. Sequencing was performed on blood, taken after dendritic cell vaccination. This TCR derives from a human donor with glioblastoma. In DNA, the CDR3 is TGCGCCAGCAGCTTGCTAAGCGGGGAGACCGGGGAGCTGTTTTTT. This sequence encodes CASSLLSGETGELFF.